Following are 7 T cell receptor beta chains from one sample sequenced in a study of naive and memory T cell subsets. The beta constant-region primer was an equimolar mix of two oligonucleotides covering TRBC1 and TRBC2. TCRdb itself ran the UMI-ligation and nested PCR reads through MiXCR, one entry per CDR3 protein. The table shows roughly 21,000 distinct CDR3 sequences, with approximately 10% occurring only once. The sequenced sample was central memory CD8+ T cells from blood. Receptors were obtained from a human donor in good health.

In this sample, this clonotype turned up many times. The chain combines TRBV6-2 or TRBV6-3 with TRBJ2-6; a weak D match, TRBD1 (5 bases). The V gene lost 5 bases and the J gene lost 3 bases, with 20 bases spanning the gap. Germline assignment: CDR1 MNHEY and CDR2 SVGEGT. The CDR3 contains 18 residues. The CDR3 loop reads CASSPIMRQGSGANVLTF. The CDR3 DNA reads TGTGCCAGCAGTCCTATAATGCGCCAGGGAAGTGGGGCCAACGTCCTGACTTTC.

This clonotype has a handful of counts. The J gene is TRBJ1-1, the V gene TRBV27; 7 nucleotides match TRBD1. V gave up 4 bases and J gave up 2 bases; unmatched junction bases: 13. From germline, CDR1 is MNHEY and CDR2 SMNVEV (reference sequence). This CDR3 is 17 amino acids long. Here the CDR3 reads CASSSFTRGQLNTEAFF. CDR3 nucleotide sequence: TGTGCCAGCAGTTCCTTTACCCGGGGACAGTTAAACACTGAAGCTTTCTTT.

This clonotype has a handful of counts. The rearrangement joins TRBV27 to TRBJ2-1; D could derive from TRBD1 or TRBD2 (6 bases each). V lost 6 bases, J lost 8 bases, and 11 bases lay in between. CDR3 length equals 12 residues. Germline V gene lookup returns CDR1 MNHEY and CDR2 SMNVEV (reference sequence). The CDR3 region is CASRGGRDEQFF. The CDR3 DNA sequence: TGTGCCAGCAGGGGGGGCCGGGATGAGCAGTTCTTC.

This clonotype has at least ten counts. The chain uses TRBV7-8 and TRBJ2-3; 10 bases line up with TRBD2. The CDR3 sequence is 16 residues long. Trimming cost V 1 base and J 4 bases; bases outside gene matches: 5. The V gene's germline CDR1 is SGHVS and CDR2 FQNEAQ. The CDR3 nucleotides read TGTGCCAGCAGCTTAGTCAGCGGGAGGGCCCCAGATACGCAGTATTTT. It specifies CASSLVSGRAPDTQYF.

This clonotype is classed as medium-sized. V is TRBV7-8 and J is TRBJ1-2, with TRBD1 identical over 10 bases. The CDR3 is 14 residues long. The germline gives CDR1 SGHVS, CDR2 FQNEAQ. Losses at the gene ends were 5 bases for V and 7 bases for J; bases not matched to a gene: 7. The CDR3 reads CASSPPTGGFGYTF. The CDR3 bases are TGTGCCAGCAGCCCACCGACAGGGGGCTTTGGCTACACCTTC.

The sample holds many counts of this clonotype. The J gene is TRBJ1-3, the V gene TRBV27; D call uncertain. The V gene lost 5 bases and the J gene lost 0 bases, with 11 bases spanning the gap. The length of the CDR3 is 15 residues. Germline lookup yields CDR1 MNHEY and CDR2 SMNVEV (reference sequence). The DNA for the CDR3 is TGTGCCAGCAGTCCGCAGGCCAGCTCTGGAAACACCATATATTTT. Translation: CASSPQASSGNTIYF.

The J gene is TRBJ2-1, the V gene TRBV5-5; 16 positions match TRBD2. The germline CDR1 and CDR2 sequences are SGHKS and YYEKEE (reference sequence). Trimming at V came to 3 bases and at J to 9 bases, leaving 6 bases not matched to a gene. The CDR3 extends over 16 amino acids. The CDR3 loop reads CASSSEGTSGRAEQFF. The CDR3 DNA follows: TGTGCCAGCAGCTCGGAGGGGACTAGCGGGAGGGCTGAGCAGTTCTTC. Using reference TRBV5-5 and TRBJ2-1 for the parts outside the CDR3, the full variable domain is DAGVTQSPTHLIKTRGQQVTLRCSPISGHKSVSWYQQVLGQGPQFIFQYYEKEERGRGNFPDRFSARQFPNYSSELNVNALLLGDSALYLCASSSEGTSGRAEQFFGPGTRLTVL.